This entry concerns a single T cell receptor beta chain. Its antigen is not identified. This sample stems from a study of somatic mutations in cytotoxic T cells in rheumatoid arthritis. Study-level background: It was right after diagnosis, before any treatment, that patient blood (just over 29 ml EDTA) was drawn. T-cell populations stained with V beta antibodies were in some cases flow-sorted at nearly 100% purity, including V beta1+ cells that were sequenced for TCRB.

The assay was immunoSEQ multiplex PCR, and TCRdb's table has in-frame clones only and misses some. The sample lists 27,000 or so clones, 85% to 90% seen once, with 9.4% in the top ten. Points from the study as a whole: Any difference in CD8+ T-cell clonality between patients who had rheumatoid arthritis and healthy controls who were age-matched was not statistically significant. Greater age accompanied higher CD8+ clonality in rheumatoid arthritis patients, a pattern that was absent in healthy controls.

The CDR3 consists of 14 residues. The V segment lost 6 bases and the J segment 5 bases; nucleotides outside the gene matches: 9. CDR1 is MNHEY and CDR2 is SVGAGI in the germline V gene. This chain connects TRBV6-5 to TRBJ1-1; TRBD1 matches 7 bases. Specimen: CD8+ T cells sorted from blood. This TCR was recovered from an adult with rheumatoid arthritis. The CDR3 coding sequence is TGTGCCAGCAGGGACCACAGGGGAACTACTGAAGCTTTCTTT. Amino acids: CASRDHRGTTEAFF.